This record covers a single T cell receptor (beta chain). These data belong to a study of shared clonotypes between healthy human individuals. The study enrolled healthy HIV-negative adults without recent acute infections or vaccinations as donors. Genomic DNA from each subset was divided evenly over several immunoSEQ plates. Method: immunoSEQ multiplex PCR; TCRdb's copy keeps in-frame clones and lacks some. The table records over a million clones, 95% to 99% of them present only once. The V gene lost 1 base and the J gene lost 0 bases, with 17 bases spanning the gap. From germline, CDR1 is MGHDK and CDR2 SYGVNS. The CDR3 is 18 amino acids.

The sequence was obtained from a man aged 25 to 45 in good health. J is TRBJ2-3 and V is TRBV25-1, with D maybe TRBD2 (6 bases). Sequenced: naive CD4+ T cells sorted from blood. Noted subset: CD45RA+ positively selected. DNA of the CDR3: TGTGCCAGCAGTGAATCAAGTTTGGCGGGAAGAAGCACAGATACGCAGTATTTT. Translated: CASSESSLAGRSTDTQYF.